This paragraph covers one TCR beta chain sequence. CDR1 MNHNY and CDR2 SVGAGI come from the germline V gene (reference sequence). CDR3 size: 17 residues. The V segment lost 5 bases and the J segment 0 bases; nucleotides outside the gene matches: 7. In the original processing: Cell counts per sample came from amplifying reference gene primers. Clones were read by immunoSEQ multiplex PCR, and TCRdb kept only the in-frame ones, dropping some. V, J and clone size are those of that table, while D and trimming were read from the DNA. The profile shows about 140,000 clones, 70% to 90% of them singletons. This record comes from a study of blood T cell repertoires in COVID-19. Study overall: Spain, Italy and the United States supplied samples that represented acute and convalescent COVID-19. Sample material is recorded as cDNA or gDNA derived from T cells, B-cell-depleted T cells, or PBMCs.

J is TRBJ1-6 and V is TRBV6-6; TRBD1 aligns across 7 bases. The sequence was obtained from a human donor in a cohort sampled during active COVID-19. The specimen was peripheral blood. CDR3 sequence reads: CASSPGTARSYNSPLHF. CDR3 sequence (DNA): TGTGCCAGCAGTCCTGGGACAGCCCGCTCCTATAATTCACCCCTCCACTTT.